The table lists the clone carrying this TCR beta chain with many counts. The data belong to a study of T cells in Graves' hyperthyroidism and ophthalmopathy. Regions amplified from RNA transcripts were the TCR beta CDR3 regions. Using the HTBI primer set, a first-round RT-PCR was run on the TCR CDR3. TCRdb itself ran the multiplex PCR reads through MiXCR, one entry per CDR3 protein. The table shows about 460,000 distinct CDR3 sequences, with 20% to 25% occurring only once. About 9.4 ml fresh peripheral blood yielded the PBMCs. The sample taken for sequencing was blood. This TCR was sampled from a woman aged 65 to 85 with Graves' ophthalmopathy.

The CDR3: CSVVVLDHEYEQYF. DNA of the CDR3: TGCAGCGTTGTAGTATTGGACCATGAATACGAGCAGTACTTC. The V call is TRBV29-1, the J call TRBJ2-7; the D is unclear. This CDR3 region has 14 residues. V was trimmed by 4 bases and J by 4 bases, leaving 17 bases between them. The V gene's germline CDR1 is SQVTM and CDR2 ANQGSEA.